The subject of this entry is one T cell receptor (beta chain). The antigen is unknown. Germline is not matched at one junction end, which may reflect a read error. PCR amplification relied on 60 Vbeta primers (plus 13 Jbeta primers). Clones were sequenced by immunoSEQ multiplex PCR, and TCRdb holds only the in-frame ones, with some missing. The data contain some 190,000 clones, around 82% of them singletons. The study sampled nominally healthy donors, though unrecorded immune exposures were likely. The data belong to a study of cytomegalovirus exposure and HLA in healthy donors. General study results and limits: The dataset shows that most TCR sequences were rare, while some public TCRs occurred in many donors.

The clonotype originates from a man aged 35-49 years in good health and CMV-seropositive. Sequenced: PBMCs.

The CDR3, as DNA: TGTGCCAACAGCCAAGCCCCGGACACATTGGGAAAACTGTTTTTT. This sequence encodes CANSQAPDTLGKLFF. This chain joins TRBV4-2 and TRBJ1-4; a possible D gene is TRBD1 (5 bases). Germline assignment: CDR1 LGHNA and CDR2 YNFKEQ. The CDR3 runs 15 residues.